These 25 T cell receptor beta chains share one sample of origin, sequenced in a study of CD8+CD57+ T cells in acquired aplastic anemia. The authors sequenced patients whose flow cytometry had shown CD8+CD57+ cell expansion. TCR beta VDJ and CDR3 profiles were obtained from a genomic DNA template. Each CDR3 protein is one row after TCRdb ran MiXCR on the reads. The table shows roughly 250,000 distinct CDR3 sequences, with roughly 80% occurring only once. Sequenced material: sorted CD4+, CD8+, or CD8+CD57+ T cells (not recorded which) from PBMCs. These receptors all stem from a human donor with aplastic anemia.

For this clonotype: The CDR3 ends on some other residue instead of the conserved phenylalanine or tryptophan, so this is likely a read error. It is unclear where the CDR3 begins or ends on the DNA, so no DNA is shown, and the CDR3 is as TCRdb lists it. This CDR3 reads CASSAGETAAFG. The chain has TRBV7-2 and TRBJ1-1. Germline loops: CDR1 SGHTA, CDR2 FQGNSA. The CDR3 region is 12 residues in length, termini included.

This clonotype has just one count. Mismatch with germline at one junction end may stem from a read error. The chain carries TRBV2 and TRBJ1-5, with a weak D call TRBD1 (5 bases). This CDR3 has 13 amino acids. CDR1 and CDR2 (germline): SNHLY, FYNNEI. This CDR3 reads CASGDEGTDTQRF. The CDR3 DNA sequence: TGTGCCAGCGGGGACGAGGGCACTGATACGCAGCGTTTT.

This clonotype was recorded many times. The chain combines TRBV9 with TRBJ1-2; D is unresolved. Trimming removed 3 bases at V and 4 bases at J, with 16 bases between. The CDR3 consists of 15 residues. The germline CDR1 and CDR2 sequences are SGDLS and YYNGEE. CDR3 DNA: TGTGCCAGCAGCGCACACTCCAGAGTCCTCTATGGCTACACCTTC. Its translation is CASSAHSRVLYGYTF.

The rearrangement joins TRBV2 to TRBJ2-7; D perhaps matches TRBD1 (6 bases). The germline V gene has CDR1 SNHLY and CDR2 FYNNEI. The CDR3 is 15 residues long. Trimming pared 7 bases from V and 6 bases from J, leaving 22 bases between. The CDR3 DNA reads TGTGCCAGCATTCAAGGGGGAATTCGGAAAGGCGAGCAGTACTTC. Its protein product is CASIQGGIRKGEQYF.

About this clonotype: Mismatch with germline at one junction end may stem from a read error. This chain connects TRBV11-1 to TRBJ1-2; a weak D match, TRBD1 (5 bases). Germline CDR1 is SGHAT and CDR2 is FQDESV (reference sequence). CDR3 size: 13 residues. This CDR3 reads CASSLGVVGGYTF. The CDR3 nucleotides read TGCGCCAGCAGCCTAGGGGTTGTAGGTGGCTACACCTTC.

This chain uses TRBV24-1 with TRBJ1-2, with D possibly TRBD1 on 6 matching bases. The CDR3 length is 12 residues. Germline CDR1 is KGHDR and CDR2 is SFDVKD. V was clipped by 9 bases and J by 5 bases, with 12 bases between them. The CDR3 loop is CATQDSLYGYTF. The CDR3 nucleotides are TGTGCCACCCAGGACAGCTTGTATGGCTACACCTTC.

The chain is built from TRBV9 and TRBJ2-5, with D possibly matching TRBD2 (5 bases). Deletions cut 4 bases from V and 14 bases from J, with 24 bases between. The CDR3 runs to 14 residues. Germline V gene data show CDR1 as SGDLS and CDR2 as YYNGEE. The CDR3 bases are TGTGCCAGCAGCAGAGGGTCAGATACGCAGAATTTTTACTTC. Translation: CASSRGSDTQNFYF.

The table lists this clonotype with a few counts. The chain has TRBV7-8 and TRBJ2-7, with D perhaps being TRBD1 or TRBD2 (5 bases each). Germline CDR1 is SGHVS and CDR2 is FQNEAQ. Trimming stripped 5 bases from V and 9 bases from J, with 20 bases between. The CDR3 loop spans 14 amino acids. The CDR3 region is CASSGRGLPDTQYF. The CDR3 DNA reads TGTGCCAGCAGCGGCCGGGGCCTACCCGACACGCAGTACTTC.

To note about this clonotype: One end of the junction does not line up with germline, which may come from a read error. The chain's CDR3 is CATGSKSRDGHYF. CDR3 nucleotide sequence: TGTGCCACCGGCAGCAAAAGCAGGGATGGCCACTACTTC. The rearrangement links TRBV2 to TRBJ1-2; D possibly corresponds to TRBD1 (5 bases). Germline CDR1 is SNHLY and CDR2 is FYNNEI. This CDR3 has 13 residues.

The chain has TRBV6-1 and TRBJ2-7; 8 bases agree with TRBD1. In germline, CDR1 is MNHNS, CDR2 SASEGT. CDR3 length equals 14 residues. With 4 bases clipped from V and 7 bases from J, the junction kept 9 bases outside the gene matches. DNA for the CDR3: TGTGCCAGCAGTGGACAGGGGCAAGGGAGGGAGCAGTACTTC. It translates to CASSGQGQGREQYF.

This sequence joins TRBV9 and TRBJ2-3; TRBD2 matches 10 bases. The CDR3 is made up of 15 amino acids. Germline V gene data show CDR1 as SGDLS and CDR2 as YYNGEE. J gave up 5 bases and V 4 bases, and 7 bases lay outside the gene matches. CDR3 DNA: TGTGCCAGCAGCTTGCTAGCGGGGGCAGGAGATACGCAGTATTTT. Translating it yields CASSLLAGAGDTQYF.

The rearrangement joins TRBV7-9 to TRBJ1-6, with D uncertain. The germline V gene encodes CDR1 SEHNR and CDR2 FQNEAQ (reference sequence). The CDR3 is 15 residues long. V was shortened by 1 base and J by 7 bases, with 11 bases between the two germline ends. The CDR3 bases are TGTGCCAGCAGCTTAGACACTTCCCCCAATTCACCCCTCCACTTT. The encoded protein is CASSLDTSPNSPLHF. The whole variable domain, remainder taken from reference TRBV7-9 and TRBJ1-6, is DTGVSQNPRHKITKRGQNVTFRCDPISEHNRLYWYRQTLGQGPEFLTYFQNEAQLEKSRLLSDRFSAERPKGSFSTLEIQRTEQGDSAMYLCASSLDTSPNSPLHFGNGTRLTVT.

A remark on this clonotype: At one end, the junction sequence differs from germline, possibly due to a read error. In DNA, the CDR3 is TGTGCCAGCAGCTTGAGGTCCGATAATGATCCCCACCACTTT. It is translated as CASSLRSDNDPHHF. The V call is TRBV7-2, the J call TRBJ1-6; D gene unclear. This CDR3 comprises 14 residues. CDR1 is SGHTA and CDR2 is FQGNSA in the germline V gene.

This chain links TRBV7-9 with TRBJ2-5, with D perhaps being TRBD1 or TRBD2 (5 bases each). The CDR3 spans 12 residues. Germline CDR1 is SEHNR and CDR2 is FQNEAQ (reference sequence). V was clipped by 11 bases and J by 8 bases, with 18 bases between them. CDR3 nucleotide sequence: TGTGCCGGACACTTGGCTAGGGACACCCAGTACTTC. Amino acids: CAGHLARDTQYF.

This rearrangement joins TRBV9 to TRBJ2-7; TRBD2 matches 8 bases. The germline V gene has CDR1 SGDLS and CDR2 YYNGEE. The CDR3 runs 14 residues. The ends lost 4 bases at V and 10 bases at J; junction bases unmatched: 13. CDR3 sequence reads: CASSPAGGSLNQYV. Written as DNA, the CDR3 is TGTGCCAGCAGCCCCGCGGGGGGCTCCCTAAATCAGTACGTC.

Concerning this clonotype itself: Relative to the germline gene, one junction end is altered; a read error may explain this. The rearrangement links TRBV7-2 to TRBJ2-3, with 9 positions matching TRBD1. There are 14 residues in the CDR3. Germline V gene data show CDR1 as SGHTA and CDR2 as FQGNSA. Written as DNA, the CDR3 is TGTGCCAGCAGCTTAGTATTACAGGGGGCCATGGCTACATTT. Translating it yields CASSLVLQGAMATF.

The V gene is TRBV9, the J gene TRBJ2-7; unclear D gene. The CDR3 extends over 18 amino acids. Trimming shortened V by 4 bases and J by 1 base, and 24 bases separated the two germline ends. Germline V lookup: CDR1 SGDLS, CDR2 YYNGEE. The CDR3 here is CASSFDTARNQLSYEQYV. CDR3 sequence (DNA): TGTGCCAGCAGCTTTGATACCGCCCGGAATCAGCTTTCCTACGAGCAGTACGTC.

There are many counts of this clonotype. The gene calls are TRBV28 and TRBJ2-6, with D uncertain. The CDR3 has 14 amino acids. The V and J ends lost 6 bases and 4 bases respectively, with 10 bases between them. CDR1 and CDR2 from the germline V gene are MDHEN and SYDVKM. The CDR3 DNA follows: TGTGCCAGCAGCTCCCTTCTCGGGGCCAACGTCCTGACTTTC. It translates to CASSSLLGANVLTF.

This clonotype was recorded a few times. This chain connects TRBV7-8 to TRBJ1-1; D not resolved. Germline loops: CDR1 SGHVS, CDR2 FQNEAQ. This CDR3 is 13 amino acids long. Between the trimmed V and J ends, which lost 1 base and 0 bases, there was a span of 3 bases. In DNA, the CDR3 is TGTGCCAGCAGCTTAGTAATGAACACTGAAGCTTTCTTT. This codes for CASSLVMNTEAFF.

V usage is TRBV5-6 and J usage is TRBJ1-2, with D hard to call. V shed 0 bases and J shed 3 bases, with 6 bases lying between them. This CDR3 comprises 13 residues. Germline CDR1 and CDR2: SGHDT and YYEEEE. CDR3: CASSLVRDYGYTF. The CDR3 coding sequence is TGTGCCAGCAGCTTGGTGCGGGACTATGGCTACACCTTC.

The chain couples TRBV24-1 to TRBJ1-2; the D gene is possibly TRBD1 (5 bases). Trimming stripped 0 bases from V and 2 bases from J, with 6 bases between. In germline, CDR1 is KGHDR, CDR2 SFDVKD. The CDR3 is 14 residues long. The CDR3: CATSDLDSNYGYTF. CDR3 nucleotides: TGTGCCACCAGTGATTTGGACAGCAACTATGGCTACACCTTC.

About this clonotype: Because it lacks the conserved phenylalanine or tryptophan at the end, this CDR3 is likely a read error. No DNA is shown, since the ends of the CDR3 on it are uncertain; the CDR3 is the one TCRdb lists. This rearrangement joins TRBV7-9 to TRBJ2-3; the table gives TRBD1 as D, unverified against the DNA. The CDR3 spans 13 residues, counting both ends. Per germline, CDR1 SEHNR and CDR2 FQNEAQ (reference sequence). CDR3 residues: CASSFAGAKSSSS.

The genes are TRBV5-4 and TRBJ1-1; D is perhaps TRBD1 (6 bases). The CDR3 length is 15 residues. Germline CDR1 reads SGHNT; CDR2 reads YYREEE (reference sequence). Between the trimmed V and J ends, which lost 4 bases and 1 base, there was a span of 14 bases. The CDR3 DNA reads as TGTGCCAGCAGCGTAACACTGACAGGGAACACTGAAGCTTTCTTT. Translating it yields CASSVTLTGNTEAFF.

Points on this clonotype: The final CDR3 position lacks the conserved phenylalanine or tryptophan, pointing to a likely read error. The DNA is left out, because the CDR3 cannot be placed on it with certainty; the CDR3 is given as TCRdb lists it. V is TRBV7-8 and J is TRBJ2-3; TRBD2, the D gene given by the table, was not confirmed from the DNA. The CDR3 is 13 amino acids long, termini counted. The germline V gene has CDR1 SGHVS and CDR2 FQNEAQ. The CDR3 here is CASGLAGAPATQY.

In regard to this clonotype: One end of the junction varies from germline; a read error may be responsible. The chain employs TRBV19 and TRBJ2-1; TRBD2 matches 14 bases. From germline, CDR1 is LNHDA and CDR2 SQIVND (reference sequence). The CDR3 extends over 15 amino acids. CDR3 sequence: CASSRLAGGLDEQFF. The CDR3 DNA reads TGTGCCAGCAGTAGACTAGCGGGGGGGCTCGATGAGCAGTTCTTC.